The 17 T cell receptor beta chains given below trace back to one sample, sequenced in a study of blood T cell repertoires in COVID-19 (dated by TCRdb to the early 2020s). Libraries were made using the immunoSEQ multiplex PCR assay. The table was pulled from immuneACCESS by TCRdb, which kept in-frame rearrangements only. Such tables lose some clones; where checked, under half of the loss comes from unresolved V genes, and the rest has no known cause. This sample lists more than 200,000 clones; roughly 84% were detected once. Approximately 1.5% of the sample comes from the top ten. Source material: peripheral blood. Receptor source: a woman between 40 and 55 years old who had recovered from COVID-19.

J is TRBJ1-2 and V is TRBV28; a weak D match, TRBD1 (6 bases). The ends were cut back, 4 bases at V and 2 bases at J, with 14 bases in the middle. The CDR3 is 15 residues long. Germline V lookup: CDR1 MDHEN, CDR2 SYDVKM. This chain's CDR3 is CASSSSGEGNYGYTF. The CDR3 coding sequence is TGTGCCAGCAGTTCGTCAGGGGAGGGGAACTATGGCTACACCTTC.

The chain recombines TRBV11-3 with TRBJ2-3; D not resolved. CDR1 is SGHNT and CDR2 is YENEEA in the germline V gene. The CDR3 has 14 residues. The ends were cut back, 2 bases at V and 4 bases at J, with 10 bases in the middle. The CDR3 reads CASSLNQVADTQYF. DNA of the CDR3: TGTGCCAGCAGCTTAAATCAGGTGGCAGATACGCAGTATTTT.

J is TRBJ2-5 and V is TRBV7-2; D unresolved. The CDR3 is 14 amino acids. Germline V gene sequence: CDR1 SGHTA, CDR2 FQGNSA. V lost 1 base, J lost 1 base, and 7 bases lay in between. The CDR3: CASSLDSRQETQYF. The CDR3 nucleotides read TGTGCCAGCAGCTTAGACAGCCGCCAAGAGACCCAGTACTTC.

The J gene is TRBJ2-1, the V gene TRBV6-2 or TRBV6-3; D is ambiguous. V lost 0 bases, J lost 4 bases, and 4 bases lay in between. In germline, CDR1 is MNHEY, CDR2 SVGEGT. CDR3 length equals 13 residues. The CDR3 nucleotides are TGTGCCAGCAGTTACTCTCGTTACAATGAGCAGTTCTTC. Protein: CASSYSRYNEQFF.

This rearrangement joins TRBV28 to TRBJ2-7, with TRBD1 matching over 9 bases. The germline V gene has CDR1 MDHEN and CDR2 SYDVKM. This CDR3 has 16 amino acids. V shed 5 bases, J shed 2 bases, and the junction held 10 bases outside the gene matches. CDR3 protein: CASSPPGQGNPYEQYF. DNA of the CDR3: TGTGCCAGCAGTCCCCCGGGACAGGGTAATCCCTACGAGCAGTACTTC. The entire variable domain, with the rest obtained from reference TRBV28 and TRBJ2-7, is as follows: DVKVTQSSRYLVKRTGEKVFLECVQDMDHENMFWYRQDPGLGLRLIYFSYDVKMKEKGDIPEGYSVSREKKERFSLILESASTNQTSMYLCASSPPGQGNPYEQYFGPGTRLTVT.

This chain joins TRBV18 and TRBJ2-6; the D gene is possibly TRBD1 (5 bases). V gave up 2 bases and J gave up 0 bases, with 11 bases separating them. This CDR3 has 17 amino acids. CDR1 and CDR2 from the germline V gene are KGHSH and LQKENI. In nucleotides, the CDR3 is TGTGCCAGCTCACCATCCACAGGCAGCTCTGGGGCCAACGTCCTGACTTTC. Translated: CASSPSTGSSGANVLTF. Full variable domain (remainder filled in from reference TRBV18 and TRBJ2-6): NAGVMQNPRHLVRRRGQEARLRCSPMKGHSHVYWYRQLPEEGLKFMVYLQKENIIDESGMPKERFSAEFPKEGPSILRIQQVVRGDSAAYFCASSPSTGSSGANVLTFGAGSRLTVL.

The chain links TRBV7-9 to TRBJ2-2, with 13 bases identical to TRBD2. Germline V CDR1 and CDR2: SEHNR, FQNEAQ (reference sequence). V lost 8 bases and J lost 3; bases outside the gene matches: 12. The CDR3 is 18 residues long. The CDR3 coding sequence is TGTGCCAGCCCGACTAGCGGGGGGCGTGAGAGCTACACCGGGGAGCTGTTTTTT. This sequence encodes CASPTSGGRESYTGELFF.

V and J are TRBV12-3 or TRBV12-4 and TRBJ2-7, with D perhaps matching TRBD2 (5 bases). CDR3 length: 13 residues. Trimming took 7 bases from V and 7 from J, leaving 17 bases between them. Here the CDR3 reads CASTPSQSGEQYF. The CDR3 nucleotides read TGTGCCAGCACCCCCTCCCAATCGGGAGAGCAGTACTTC.

This chain joins TRBV5-6 and TRBJ2-1, with TRBD2 identical over 10 bases. CDR3 length equals 15 residues. The V and J ends lost 1 base and 12 bases, in that order; junction bases with no gene match: 10. Germline lookup yields CDR1 SGHDT and CDR2 YYEEEE. CDR3 DNA: TGTGCCAGCAGCTTGTCAAGAGCGGGGGGGCCCGGGCAGTTCTTC. The encoded protein is CASSLSRAGGPGQFF.

The V gene is TRBV6-1, the J gene TRBJ2-7; 7 positions match TRBD1. The CDR3 sequence is 12 residues long. From germline, CDR1 is MNHNS and CDR2 SASEGT. J lost 12 bases, V lost 1 base, and 6 bases had no gene match. The CDR3 spells CASSEVGTVPYF. The DNA of the CDR3 is TGTGCCAGCAGTGAAGTTGGGACAGTGCCGTACTTC.

This CDR3 reads CASNPGQSSGNTIYF. The CDR3 coding sequence is TGTGCCAGCAACCCAGGACAGAGCTCTGGAAACACCATATATTTT. The chain has TRBV6-6 and TRBJ1-3; D might be TRBD1 (6 bases). Trimming shortened V by 7 bases and J by 0 bases, and 13 bases separated the two germline ends. Germline CDR1 MNHNY, CDR2 SVGAGI (reference sequence). The CDR3 consists of 15 residues.

The V and J genes are TRBV27 and TRBJ1-3; D is perhaps TRBD1 (6 bases). Germline values: CDR1 MNHEY, CDR2 SMNVEV (reference sequence). The CDR3 is 17 residues long. V lost 6 bases and J lost 2, with 20 bases in between. CDR3 amino acids: CASSPNWGGRPGNTIYF. CDR3 in DNA: TGTGCCAGCAGCCCGAACTGGGGGGGGCGGCCTGGAAACACCATATATTTT.

The chain uses TRBV7-2 and TRBJ1-5, with TRBD1 matching over 7 bases. The J segment lost 7 bases and the V segment lost 2 bases, leaving 5 bases of the junction unmatched. The length of the CDR3 is 14 residues. Per the germline V gene, CDR1 is SGHTA and CDR2 is FQGNSA. In DNA, the CDR3 is TGTGCCAGCAGCTTACAGGGGGTTGGCCAGCCCCAGCATTTT. Amino acids: CASSLQGVGQPQHF.

The chain joins TRBV7-9 to TRBJ2-7; 10 nucleotides line up with TRBD2. Germline V gene data show CDR1 as SEHNR and CDR2 as FQNEAQ (reference sequence). With V trimmed by 3 bases and J by 3 bases, 5 bases remained unmatched. This CDR3 contains 15 residues. CDR3 amino acids: CASSFLAGAYYEQYF. The CDR3 DNA reads TGTGCCAGCAGCTTTCTAGCGGGGGCCTACTACGAGCAGTACTTC.

The rearrangement joins TRBV7-2 to TRBJ1-6; possibly TRBD1 for D (6 bases). The CDR3 sequence is 15 residues long. The V gene lost 5 bases and the J gene lost 5 bases, with 13 bases spanning the gap. The germline gives CDR1 SGHTA, CDR2 FQGNSA. CDR3 sequence (DNA): TGTGCCAGCAGCCCGAGGACAGTTCATAATTCACCCCTCCACTTT. This sequence encodes CASSPRTVHNSPLHF.

The rearrangement links TRBV27 to TRBJ1-4; tentative D call: TRBD1 (5 bases). V dropped 1 base and J dropped 0 bases, with 6 bases sitting between them. The CDR3 covers 15 residues. Germline loops: CDR1 MNHEY, CDR2 SMNVEV (reference sequence). This CDR3 reads CASSLLGPTNEKLFF. CDR3 in DNA: TGTGCCAGCAGTTTATTGGGGCCAACTAATGAAAAACTGTTTTTT.

This sequence joins TRBV18 and TRBJ2-5; D not certain. From germline, CDR1 is KGHSH and CDR2 LQKENI. Trimming removed 3 bases at V and 4 bases at J, with 9 bases between. CDR3 length: 13 residues. The DNA for the CDR3 is TGTGCCAGCTCACCTACCACGAGAGAGACCCAGTACTTC. Protein product: CASSPTTRETQYF.